Shown below are 31 T cell receptor beta chains from a single sample sequenced in a study of spatial heterogeneity in lung cancer. TCRdb processed the 5' RACE reads anew with MiXCR; each CDR3 protein has one entry. The data hold 43,000 or so distinct CDR3 sequences, with under 7.5% observed a single time. Time point indicated: sample taken at primary tumor resection. Sequenced material: PBMCs, taken at surgery. The receptors come from a female donor with early-stage non-small cell lung cancer.

This chain links TRBV28 with TRBJ2-1; 11 positions agree with TRBD2. Germline assignment: CDR1 MDHEN and CDR2 SYDVKM. V was pared by 5 bases and J by 6 bases, with 9 bases of the junction left unmatched. The CDR3 runs 16 residues. The CDR3 DNA reads as TGTGCCAGCAGTCCCCATAGCGGGGGGGCTTCCAATGAGCAGTTCTTC. Protein sequence: CASSPHSGGASNEQFF.

There are a few counts of this clonotype. Germline is not matched at one junction end, which may reflect a read error. V and J are TRBV20-1 and TRBJ1-1; 7 nucleotides line up with TRBD1. Germline V lookup: CDR1 DFQATT, CDR2 SNEGSKA (reference sequence). This CDR3 comprises 13 residues. The CDR3 DNA sequence: TGCAGTGCCCAGCAGGGGGTGAAGACTGAAGCTTTCTTT. Translation gives CSAQQGVKTEAFF.

This clonotype has a handful of counts. The V and J genes are TRBV20-1 and TRBJ2-7, with a weak D call TRBD1 (5 bases). Germline V gene sequence: CDR1 DFQATT, CDR2 SNEGSKA (reference sequence). V was shortened by 5 bases and J by 3 bases, with 11 bases between the two germline ends. This CDR3 contains 12 residues. CDR3 protein: CSAPGHLYEQYF. The CDR3 bases are TGCAGTGCTCCAGGACACCTCTACGAGCAGTACTTC.

This clonotype was seen ten or more times. The chain uses TRBV27 and TRBJ1-2; 9 nucleotides agree with TRBD1. CDR3 length equals 15 residues. CDR1 is MNHEY, CDR2 SMNVEV, per germline (reference sequence). After removal of 3 bases from V and 4 bases from J, the junction contained 6 bases not matched to a gene. CDR3 in DNA: TGTGCCAGCAGTTTTCAAGGACAGGGGATCTATGGCTACACCTTC. It yields the protein CASSFQGQGIYGYTF.

This clonotype was detected many times. The chain has TRBV12-3 or TRBV12-4 and TRBJ1-4; D might be TRBD1 (5 bases). V lost 2 bases, J lost 0 bases, and 13 bases lay in between. The CDR3 loop spans 17 amino acids. CDR3 region: CASSLNDRTATNEKLFF. The CDR3 nucleotides read TGTGCCAGCAGTTTAAACGACAGAACTGCAACTAATGAAAAACTGTTTTTT.

This clonotype has a count of ten or more. The rearrangement uses TRBV4-3 and TRBJ1-5; possibly TRBD1 for D (5 bases). Between the trimmed V and J ends, which lost 2 bases and 3 bases, there was a span of 26 bases. This CDR3 is 20 amino acids long. CDR1 is LGHNA, CDR2 YSLEER, per germline. The CDR3, as DNA: TGCGCCAGCAGCCAATATCCCAGACAATCGGGGGAGGAGGCCAATCAGCCCCAGCATTTT. Amino acids: CASSQYPRQSGEEANQPQHF.

There are a few counts of this clonotype. This chain uses TRBV15 with TRBJ1-5; a weak D match, TRBD1 (6 bases). This CDR3 is built from 15 residues. V dropped 1 base and J dropped 3 bases, with 10 bases sitting between them. Germline assignment: CDR1 LNHNV and CDR2 YYDKDF (reference sequence). CDR3 region: CATSRGRQVNQPQHF. The CDR3 nucleotides are TGTGCCACCAGCAGAGGCAGACAGGTCAATCAGCCCCAGCATTTT.

V is TRBV5-1 and J is TRBJ1-4; no definite D call. This CDR3 contains 13 residues. Per germline, CDR1 SGHRS and CDR2 YFSETQ. With 0 bases removed from V and 8 bases from J, the gap between germline ends came to 8 bases. The CDR3 coding sequence is TGCGCCAGCAGCTTGGGGGTGGAAGAAAAACTGTTTTTT. Translating it yields CASSLGVEEKLFF.

This clonotype was observed at least ten times. This chain joins TRBV2 and TRBJ2-4; D not resolved. Trimming stripped 7 bases from V and 5 bases from J, with 15 bases between. The germline CDR1 and CDR2 sequences are SNHLY and FYNNEI. This CDR3 region has 14 residues. The CDR3 reads CASTQQTSENIQYF. As DNA, the CDR3 is TGTGCCAGCACACAGCAAACCTCCGAAAACATTCAGTACTTC.

This clonotype came up many times. The V call is TRBV11-2, the J call TRBJ2-7, with D tentatively TRBD1 (7 bases). Germline CDR1 is SGHAT and CDR2 is FQNNGV. V was shortened by 1 base and J by 0 bases, with 16 bases between the two germline ends. The CDR3 is 17 amino acids. The CDR3 loop reads CASSLGVGGTASYEQYF. The CDR3 nucleotides read TGTGCCAGCAGCTTAGGGGTTGGCGGGACAGCCTCCTACGAGCAGTACTTC. The full variable domain, completed using reference TRBV11-2 and TRBJ2-7, is EAGVAQSPRYKIIEKRQSVAFWCNPISGHATLYWYQQILGQGPKLLIQFQNNGVVDDSQLPKDRFSAERLKGVDSTLKIQPAKLEDSAVYLCASSLGVGGTASYEQYFGPGTRLTVT.

This clonotype was seen many times. The chain is built from TRBV12-3 or TRBV12-4 and TRBJ2-5, with D uncertain. The germline V and J ends were trimmed by 5 bases and 5 bases, with 12 bases remaining between them. This CDR3 spans 13 amino acids. Here the CDR3 DNA reads TGTGCCAGCAGTCACCAACGTCGGGAGACCCAGTACTTC. Its translation: CASSHQRRETQYF.

In this sample, this clonotype turned up many times. The chain has TRBV11-2 and TRBJ2-3, with D uncertain. CDR3 size: 13 residues. Trimming stripped 5 bases from V and 5 bases from J, with 11 bases between. Germline V lookup: CDR1 SGHAT, CDR2 FQNNGV. The CDR3 DNA follows: TGTGCCAGCAGCCCCGGGCAACTAGATACGCAGTATTTT. It codes for CASSPGQLDTQYF.

This clonotype was counted between two and nine times. V gene TRBV6-1 combines with J gene TRBJ2-3, with D tentatively TRBD1 or TRBD2 (5 bases each). The length of the CDR3 is 13 residues. Per the germline V gene, CDR1 is MNHNS and CDR2 is SASEGT. The CDR3 sequence is CAQGEGITDTQYF. For the CDR3, the DNA is TGTGCTCAGGGAGAAGGGATAACAGATACGCAGTATTTT.

Many counts were recorded for this clonotype. The chain links TRBV30 to TRBJ2-3; tentatively, D is TRBD2 (6 bases). The CDR3 is 15 amino acids. Germline-derived CDR1 and CDR2 are GTSNPN and SVGIG (reference sequence). V lost 2 bases to trimming and J lost 1 base, with 13 bases between them. CDR3 amino acids: CAWSRSSGRTDTQYF. CDR3 coding DNA: TGTGCCTGGAGTCGTAGTAGCGGTCGCACAGATACGCAGTATTTT.

In this sample, this clonotype turned up a few times. The V and J genes are TRBV5-1 and TRBJ2-3; the D gene is possibly TRBD2 (6 bases). The CDR3 is 16 residues long. The V end lost 0 bases, the J end lost 6 bases, and 17 bases lay between the germline ends. Germline values: CDR1 SGHRS, CDR2 YFSETQ. The CDR3 DNA follows: TGCGCCAGCAGCTTGGAGCGGCGGGGCCCCTCGGATACGCAGTATTTT. The encoded protein is CASSLERRGPSDTQYF.

This clonotype was picked up a small number of times. The genes are TRBV7-2 and TRBJ1-3; D is possibly TRBD1 (6 bases). Germline V CDR1 and CDR2: SGHTA, FQGNSA. The germline V and J ends were trimmed by 5 bases and 10 bases, with 24 bases remaining between them. CDR3 length: 16 residues. The CDR3 here is CASSQGLLGGQGTIYF. As DNA, the CDR3 is TGTGCCAGCAGCCAAGGATTACTAGGAGGCCAGGGGACCATATATTTT.

This clonotype was observed a few times. V gene TRBV18 combines with J gene TRBJ2-4; TRBD1 aligns across 8 bases. Germline CDR1 is KGHSH and CDR2 is LQKENI. V lost 0 bases and J lost 5; bases outside the gene matches: 6. The CDR3 spans 16 residues. DNA for the CDR3: TGTGCCAGCTCACCACCCCGGACAGGGATCGAAAACATTCAGTACTTC. The encoded protein is CASSPPRTGIENIQYF.

The table lists this clonotype with many counts. The rearrangement links TRBV20-1 to TRBJ2-1, with D uncertain. Germline CDR1 DFQATT, CDR2 SNEGSKA (reference sequence). V shed 8 bases and J shed 4 bases, with 9 bases lying between them. This CDR3 has 11 residues. In DNA form, the CDR3 reads TGCAGTAGTTCAAGTTACAATGAGCAGTTCTTC. The encoded protein is CSSSSYNEQFF.

The gene calls are TRBV11-2 and TRBJ1-2; D gene uncertain. The V gene lost 2 bases and the J gene lost 2 bases, with 12 bases spanning the gap. This CDR3 has 15 amino acids. CDR1 SGHAT and CDR2 FQNNGV come from the germline V gene. This CDR3 reads CASSLSPLVNYGYTF. The CDR3 nucleotides read TGTGCCAGCAGCTTAAGCCCCTTGGTGAACTATGGCTACACCTTC. Full variable domain (remainder filled in from reference TRBV11-2 and TRBJ1-2): EAGVAQSPRYKIIEKRQSVAFWCNPISGHATLYWYQQILGQGPKLLIQFQNNGVVDDSQLPKDRFSAERLKGVDSTLKIQPAKLEDSAVYLCASSLSPLVNYGYTFGSGTRLTVV.

At least ten counts were recorded for this clonotype. The rearrangement uses TRBV18 and TRBJ2-5; D uncertain. The CDR3 sequence is 15 residues long. V was cut by 3 bases and J by 5 bases, with 16 bases left in between. Germline V gene data show CDR1 as KGHSH and CDR2 as LQKENI. DNA for the CDR3: TGTGCCAGCTCACCGGCAGCCACCCAACCGGAGACCCAGTACTTC. It is translated as CASSPAATQPETQYF.

Only a few counts were recorded for this clonotype. The rearrangement links TRBV7-9 to TRBJ1-2, with 12 bases lining up with TRBD1. V dropped 3 bases and J dropped 4; count of bases not matched to a gene: 9. This CDR3 is built from 17 residues. CDR1 SEHNR and CDR2 FQNEAQ come from the germline V gene (reference sequence). Here the CDR3 reads CASSFPGQGAVTYGYTF. The CDR3 coding sequence is TGTGCCAGCAGCTTTCCGGGACAGGGGGCGGTGACCTATGGCTACACCTTC.

This clonotype was counted ten times or more. The chain recombines TRBV24-1 with TRBJ2-3; TRBD1 matches at 9 bases. Per the germline V gene, CDR1 is KGHDR and CDR2 is SFDVKD. Losses at the gene ends were 6 bases for V and 4 bases for J; bases not matched to a gene: 7. This CDR3 is built from 15 residues. The CDR3 nucleotides are TGTGCCACCAGTTTGGGACAGGGTGGAGCAGATACGCAGTATTTT. Amino acid sequence: CATSLGQGGADTQYF.

This clonotype was seen many times. The chain has TRBV29-1 and TRBJ2-7; possibly TRBD2 for D (6 bases). This CDR3 region has 15 residues. The germline CDR1 and CDR2 sequences are SQVTM and ANQGSEA. Trimming shortened V by 0 bases and J by 9 bases, and 21 bases separated the two germline ends. The CDR3 loop reads CSVEDWSGGVPGQYF. CDR3 nucleotide sequence: TGCAGCGTTGAAGATTGGAGTGGAGGGGTCCCTGGGCAGTACTTC.

This clonotype has only a few counts. This chain links TRBV24-1 with TRBJ2-1; 8 bases agree with TRBD2. Germline V gives CDR1 KGHDR, CDR2 SFDVKD. J gave up 6 bases and V 4 bases, and 4 bases lay outside the gene matches. The CDR3 loop spans 14 amino acids. CDR3: CATSDPGTSNEQFF. In DNA, the CDR3 is TGTGCCACCAGTGACCCCGGGACTAGCAATGAGCAGTTCTTC.

This clonotype has more than one count but fewer than ten. This chain uses TRBV6-2 or TRBV6-3 with TRBJ2-7, with unresolved D. V was cut by 3 bases and J by 2 bases, with 5 bases left in between. The V gene's germline CDR1 is MNHEY and CDR2 SVGEGT. The CDR3 is made up of 12 amino acids. The CDR3 DNA sequence: TGTGCCAGCAGTTATTCCCCCTACGAGCAGTACTTC. Translating gives CASSYSPYEQYF.

This clonotype was found a few times. The rearrangement uses TRBV24-1 and TRBJ1-1, with D unresolved. Per germline, CDR1 KGHDR and CDR2 SFDVKD. V was shortened by 7 bases and J by 4 bases, with 12 bases between the two germline ends. The CDR3 contains 13 residues. The DNA of the CDR3 is TGTGCCACCAGGGCAAGAGCCGGCACTGAAGCTTTCTTT. Residues: CATRARAGTEAFF.

A remark on this clonotype: A read error may explain this, as a much larger clone is one base away. This chain joins TRBV7-9 and TRBJ1-1; the D gene is possibly TRBD1 (6 bases). The CDR3 has 15 residues. The germline V gene has CDR1 SEHNR and CDR2 FQNEAQ (reference sequence). The CDR3: CASGLDGTKNTEAFF. CDR3 nucleotides: TGTGCCAGCGGCTTAGATGGGACAAAGAACACTGAAGCTTTCTTT. The full variable domain, in which reference TRBV7-9 and TRBJ1-1 provide the parts outside the CDR3, is DTGVSQNPRHKITKRGQNVTFRCDPISEHNRLYWYRQTLGQGPEFLTYFQNEAQLEKSRLLSDRFSAERPKGSFSTLEIQRTEQGDSAMYLCASGLDGTKNTEAFFGQGTRLTVV.

This clonotype showed up many times. V is TRBV7-9 and J is TRBJ2-7, with D unresolved. Germline V gene lookup returns CDR1 SEHNR and CDR2 FQNEAQ (reference sequence). The CDR3 runs to 14 residues. Trimming cost V 5 bases and J 0 bases, with 11 bases left between them. CDR3 amino acids: CASSLMKSSYEQYF. For the CDR3, the DNA is TGTGCCAGCAGCCTAATGAAAAGCTCCTACGAGCAGTACTTC.

This clonotype has ten or more counts. This chain connects TRBV5-1 to TRBJ1-1; D is possibly TRBD1 (6 bases). V shed 0 bases and J shed 3 bases, with 9 bases lying between them. CDR3 length: 14 amino acids. The germline CDR1 and CDR2 sequences are SGHRS and YFSETQ. This CDR3 is CASSLAGGYTEAFF. The CDR3 DNA follows: TGCGCCAGCAGCTTGGCCGGGGGCTACACTGAAGCTTTCTTT.

This clonotype was recorded many times. J is TRBJ2-5 and V is TRBV11-2, with no clear D. This CDR3 is built from 12 residues. Trimming took off 0 bases at V and 5 bases at J, with 4 bases between the two ends. From germline, CDR1 is SGHAT and CDR2 FQNNGV. The DNA for the CDR3 is TGTGCCAGCAGCTTAGAAACGGAGACCCAGTACTTC. It yields the protein CASSLETETQYF.

This clonotype was seen ten or more times. This chain uses TRBV28 with TRBJ2-6; a weak D match, TRBD1 (6 bases). From germline, CDR1 is MDHEN and CDR2 SYDVKM. This CDR3 contains 17 residues. The V gene lost 5 bases and the J gene lost 4 bases, with 18 bases spanning the gap. Here the CDR3 DNA reads TGTGCCAGCAGTCCCCTACCAGCAGGGGTCGGGGCCAACGTCCTGACTTTC. Encoded protein: CASSPLPAGVGANVLTF.